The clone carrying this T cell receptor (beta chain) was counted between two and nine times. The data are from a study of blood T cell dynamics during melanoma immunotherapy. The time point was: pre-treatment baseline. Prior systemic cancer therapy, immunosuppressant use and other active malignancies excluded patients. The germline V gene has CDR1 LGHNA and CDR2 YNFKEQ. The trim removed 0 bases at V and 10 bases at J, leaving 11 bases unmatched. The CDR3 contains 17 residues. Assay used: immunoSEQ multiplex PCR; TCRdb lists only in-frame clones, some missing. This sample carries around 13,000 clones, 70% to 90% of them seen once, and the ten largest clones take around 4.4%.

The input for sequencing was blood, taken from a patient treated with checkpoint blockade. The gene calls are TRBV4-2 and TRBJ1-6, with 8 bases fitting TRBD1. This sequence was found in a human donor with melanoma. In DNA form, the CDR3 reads TGTGCCAGCAGCCAAGACGTGAGAAGGGGGACAGGATCACCCCTCCACTTT. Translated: CASSQDVRRGTGSPLHF.